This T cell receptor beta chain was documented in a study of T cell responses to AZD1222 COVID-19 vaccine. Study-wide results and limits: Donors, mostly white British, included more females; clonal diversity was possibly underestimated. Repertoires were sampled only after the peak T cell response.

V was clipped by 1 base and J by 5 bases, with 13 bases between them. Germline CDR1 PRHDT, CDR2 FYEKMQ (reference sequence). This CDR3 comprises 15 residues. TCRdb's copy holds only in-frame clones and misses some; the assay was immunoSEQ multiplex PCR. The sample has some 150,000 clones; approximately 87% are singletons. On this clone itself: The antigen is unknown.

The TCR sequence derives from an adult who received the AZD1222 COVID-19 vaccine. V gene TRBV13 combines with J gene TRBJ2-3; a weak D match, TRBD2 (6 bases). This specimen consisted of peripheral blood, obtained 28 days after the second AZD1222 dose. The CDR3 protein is CASSLVPGVGDTQYF. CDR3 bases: TGTGCCAGCAGCTTAGTTCCGGGGGTAGGAGATACGCAGTATTTT.